These 7 T cell receptor beta chains were sequenced from one sample in a study of blood T cell repertoires in COVID-19. The table came from immunoSEQ multiplex PCR; TCRdb's copy has only in-frame clones and leaves some out. Here the sample spans about 240,000 clones, approximately 90% being singletons. Sequencing was performed on PBMCs or T cells enriched from blood (not recorded which). These receptors came from a woman in her thirties who had recovered from COVID-19.

DNA of the CDR3: TGTGCCAGCAGACCCCAGACAGGGGGTTCGAACACTGAAGCTTTCTTT. This translates into CASRPQTGGSNTEAFF. The J gene is TRBJ1-1, the V gene TRBV28, with 9 bases lining up with TRBD1. V lost 6 bases and J lost 1; bases outside the gene matches: 9. The germline V gene has CDR1 MDHEN and CDR2 SYDVKM. There are 16 residues in the CDR3.

The rearrangement joins TRBV28 to TRBJ1-4; a possible D gene is TRBD1 (6 bases). From germline, CDR1 is MDHEN and CDR2 SYDVKM. V dropped 4 bases and J dropped 12 bases, with 15 bases sitting between them. This CDR3 region has 13 residues. CDR3 DNA sequence: TGTGCCAGCAGTTCCCCTCGGAAGGGGGAACTGTTTTTT. Protein sequence: CASSSPRKGELFF.

The chain recombines TRBV6-9 with TRBJ2-7; 10 bases map to TRBD1. CDR3 length: 17 residues. CDR1 and CDR2 (germline): MNHGY, SVAAGI. Trimming at V came to 0 bases and at J to 4 bases, leaving 9 bases not matched to a gene. In nucleotides, the CDR3 is TGTGCCAGCAGTTATTCGGGTGGTGGGACAGGGGAGTACGAGCAGTACTTC. Its translation: CASSYSGGGTGEYEQYF.

The chain joins TRBV5-4 to TRBJ1-2; 7 bases align to TRBD1. Germline CDR1 SGHNT, CDR2 YYREEE (reference sequence). The CDR3 length is 16 residues. V lost 2 bases, J lost 4 bases, and 11 bases stayed unmatched. The CDR3 DNA sequence: TGTGCCAGCAGCTTACCCTTACCGGGACAGTTCTATGGCTACACCTTC. It translates to CASSLPLPGQFYGYTF.

V usage is TRBV4-2 and J usage is TRBJ2-7, with 7 positions matching TRBD2. The CDR3 is made up of 13 amino acids. Unmatched junction bases numbered 11, after V lost 8 bases and J lost 7 bases. In germline, CDR1 is LGHNA, CDR2 YNFKEQ. This CDR3 is CASHVAGDSEQYF. The CDR3 DNA reads TGTGCCAGCCATGTTGCGGGGGATAGTGAGCAGTACTTC.

In this sample, this clone turned up once. The chain is built from TRBV3-1 (or the pseudogene TRBV3-2) and TRBJ2-2; 13 bases line up with TRBD2. Germline CDR1 LGHDT, CDR2 YNNKEL (reference sequence). The CDR3 spans 15 residues. With V trimmed by 4 bases and J by 7 bases, 3 bases remained unmatched. CDR3 amino acids: CASSLGLAGLGELFF. In nucleotides, the CDR3 is TGTGCCAGCAGCCTGGGACTAGCGGGACTCGGGGAGCTGTTTTTT.

In nucleotides, the CDR3 is TGTGCCAGCAGCTTAGACTGGACTAGCGGCTCCTACGAGCAGTACTTC. This encodes CASSLDWTSGSYEQYF. The chain is built from TRBV7-2 and TRBJ2-7; 10 bases fit TRBD2. Unmatched junction bases numbered 3, after V lost 1 base and J lost 0 bases. The CDR3 totals 16 residues. Germline assignment: CDR1 SGHTA and CDR2 FQGNSA.